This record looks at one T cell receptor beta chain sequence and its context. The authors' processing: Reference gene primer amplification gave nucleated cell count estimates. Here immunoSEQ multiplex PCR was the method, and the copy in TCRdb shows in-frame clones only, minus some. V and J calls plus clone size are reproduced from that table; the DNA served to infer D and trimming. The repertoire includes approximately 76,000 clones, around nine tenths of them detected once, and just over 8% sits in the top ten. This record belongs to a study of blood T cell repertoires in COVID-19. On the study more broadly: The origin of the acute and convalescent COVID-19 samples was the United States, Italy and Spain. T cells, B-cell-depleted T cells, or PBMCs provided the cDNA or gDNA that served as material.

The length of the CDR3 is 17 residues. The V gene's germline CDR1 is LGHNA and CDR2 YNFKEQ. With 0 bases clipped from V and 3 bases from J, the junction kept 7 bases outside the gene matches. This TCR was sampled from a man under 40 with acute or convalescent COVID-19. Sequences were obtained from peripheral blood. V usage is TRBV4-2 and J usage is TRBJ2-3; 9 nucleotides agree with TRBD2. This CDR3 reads CASSQDRAGGPTDTQYF. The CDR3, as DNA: TGTGCCAGCAGCCAAGACCGGGCGGGAGGGCCGACAGATACGCAGTATTTT.